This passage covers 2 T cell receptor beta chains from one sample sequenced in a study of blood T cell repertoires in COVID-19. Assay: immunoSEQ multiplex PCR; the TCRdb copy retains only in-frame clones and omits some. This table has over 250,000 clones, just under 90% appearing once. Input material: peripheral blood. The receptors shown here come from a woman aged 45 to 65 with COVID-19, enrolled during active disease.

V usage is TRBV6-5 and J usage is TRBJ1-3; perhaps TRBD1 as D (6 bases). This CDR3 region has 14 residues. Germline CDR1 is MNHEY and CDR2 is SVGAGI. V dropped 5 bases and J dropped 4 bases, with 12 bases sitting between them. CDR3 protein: CASSSGQSGNTIYF. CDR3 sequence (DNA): TGTGCCAGCAGTAGCGGACAGTCCGGAAACACCATATATTTT.

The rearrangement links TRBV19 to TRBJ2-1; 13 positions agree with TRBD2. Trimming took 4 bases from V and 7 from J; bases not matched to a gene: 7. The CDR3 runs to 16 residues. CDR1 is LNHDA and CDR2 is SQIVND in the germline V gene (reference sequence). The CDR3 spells CASSTWTSGRGNEQFF. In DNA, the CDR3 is TGTGCCAGTAGTACATGGACTAGCGGGAGAGGGAATGAGCAGTTCTTC.